The clone carrying this T cell receptor (beta chain) is labeled medium-sized. Its target is unknown. This entry is derived from a study of molecular identifiers for immune sequencing clone quantification. This CDR3 is 12 amino acids long. Germline V gives CDR1 MNHEY, CDR2 SMNVEV (reference sequence). V lost 8 bases to trimming and J lost 8 bases; unmatched junction nucleotides: 4. CD8+CD4-CCR7+CD45RA+ cells were sorted as naive CD8 T cells. TCRdb reanalysed the PCR reads using MiXCR and keeps one entry per CDR3 protein. This table holds around 9,000 distinct CDR3 sequences, just under 20% found once. Study-wide results and limits: Highly expanded clone sizes could be underestimated through barcode sharing by identical TCR molecules.

The source is a human donor in good health. Some libraries in this study had Jurkat cell RNA spiked in. This chain connects TRBV27 to TRBJ2-1; 9 bases map to TRBD1. What was sequenced was naive CD8+ T cells from blood, with Jurkat cell RNA spiked in. Subset reported: FACS-sorted CD8+CD4-CCR7+CD45RA+ naive T cells. CDR3 coding DNA: TGTGCCAGCTCACAGGGGGCCCATGAGCAGTTCTTC. Translating gives CASSQGAHEQFF.